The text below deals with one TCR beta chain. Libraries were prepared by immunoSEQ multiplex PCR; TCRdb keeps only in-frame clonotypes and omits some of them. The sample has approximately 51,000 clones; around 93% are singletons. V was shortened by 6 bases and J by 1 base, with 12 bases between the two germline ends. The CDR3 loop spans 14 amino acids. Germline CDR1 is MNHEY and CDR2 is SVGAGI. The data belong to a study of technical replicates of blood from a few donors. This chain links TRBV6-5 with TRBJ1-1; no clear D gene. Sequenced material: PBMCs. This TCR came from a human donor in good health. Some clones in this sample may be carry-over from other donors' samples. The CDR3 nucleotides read TGTGCCAGCAGAGTAGAGGCTTGGAACACTGAAGCTTTCTTT. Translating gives CASRVEAWNTEAFF.